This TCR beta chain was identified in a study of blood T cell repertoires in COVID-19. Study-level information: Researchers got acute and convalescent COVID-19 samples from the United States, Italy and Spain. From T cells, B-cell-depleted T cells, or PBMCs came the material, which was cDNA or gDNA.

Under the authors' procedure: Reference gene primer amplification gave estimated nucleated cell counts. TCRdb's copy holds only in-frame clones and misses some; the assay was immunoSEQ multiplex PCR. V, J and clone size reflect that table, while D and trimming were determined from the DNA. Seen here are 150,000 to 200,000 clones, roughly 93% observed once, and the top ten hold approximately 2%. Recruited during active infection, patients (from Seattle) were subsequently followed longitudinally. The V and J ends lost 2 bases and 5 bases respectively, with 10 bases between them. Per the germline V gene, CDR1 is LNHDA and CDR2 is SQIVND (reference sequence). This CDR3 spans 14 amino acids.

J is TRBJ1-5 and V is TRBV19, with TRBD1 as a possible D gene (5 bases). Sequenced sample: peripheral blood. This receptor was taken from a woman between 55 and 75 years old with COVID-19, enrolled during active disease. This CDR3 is CASSIRDSDQPQHF. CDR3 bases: TGTGCCAGTAGTATAAGGGACTCGGATCAGCCCCAGCATTTT.